The next 31 T cell receptor beta chains were all read from a single sample in a study of blood T cell repertoires in COVID-19. Repertoires were generated with immunoSEQ multiplex PCR, while TCRdb's copy carries only in-frame clones and drops some. The data show some 130,000 clones, 75% to 90% seen once. Material: peripheral blood. Receptors originate from a man aged 45-60 years with active COVID-19.

CDR3 residues: CASRMLTRAGGYEQFF. The CDR3 DNA follows: TGTGCCAGTAGGATGCTTACCAGGGCAGGGGGCTATGAGCAGTTCTTC. V usage is TRBV19 and J usage is TRBJ2-1, with 8 positions matching TRBD1. Germline values: CDR1 LNHDA, CDR2 SQIVND (reference sequence). This CDR3 spans 16 amino acids. J was trimmed by 8 bases and V by 6 bases; bases with no gene match: 15.

The rearrangement uses TRBV5-1 and TRBJ2-7; TRBD1 might be the D (5 bases). Trimming removed 2 bases from V and 6 bases from J, with 15 bases in between. The CDR3 has 14 residues. CDR1 SGHRS and CDR2 YFSETQ come from the germline V gene. CDR3 region: CASSLSQGTGEQYF. The CDR3 DNA reads as TGCGCCAGCAGCTTAAGCCAGGGTACAGGCGAGCAGTACTTC.

The chain has TRBV9 and TRBJ1-6, with 8 bases identical to TRBD1. J gave up 14 bases and V 0 bases, and 7 bases lay outside the gene matches. Germline assignment: CDR1 SGDLS and CDR2 YYNGEE. The CDR3 length is 14 residues. The CDR3: CASSVEGTGTSLHF. The DNA for the CDR3 is TGTGCCAGCAGCGTAGAAGGGACAGGCACATCCCTCCACTTT.

The rearrangement uses TRBV7-2 and TRBJ2-3; 10 nucleotides match TRBD2. The CDR3 length is 17 residues. The junction had 10 bases not matched to a gene; V was cut back by 1 base and J by 6 bases. Germline-derived CDR1 and CDR2 are SGHTA and FQGNSA. For the CDR3, the DNA is TGTGCCAGCAGCTTAGTTTCCAGCGGGGGGGCCCGGGATACGCAGTATTTT. It codes for CASSLVSSGGARDTQYF. Full variable domain (outside the CDR3, taken from reference TRBV7-2 and TRBJ2-3): GAGVSQSPSNKVTEKGKDVELRCDPISGHTALYWYRQSLGQGLEFLIYFQGNSAPDKSGLPSDRFSAERTGGSVSTLTIQRTQQEDSAVYLCASSLVSSGGARDTQYFGPGTRLTVL.

The chain has TRBV19 and TRBJ2-6, with D perhaps TRBD2 (5 bases). The V end was cut by 7 bases, the J end by 4 bases, with 14 bases between. CDR3 size: 15 residues. CDR1 is LNHDA, CDR2 SQIVND, per germline (reference sequence). Here the CDR3 DNA reads TGTGCCAGTAAGAGGTCGGGGTTCGGGGCCAACGTCCTGACTTTC. Translating it yields CASKRSGFGANVLTF.

The rearrangement joins TRBV4-1 to TRBJ1-6; D unclear. Germline CDR1 MGHRA, CDR2 YSYEKL. The CDR3 is made up of 17 amino acids. The V end lost 0 bases, the J end lost 10 bases, and 19 bases lay between the germline ends. DNA for the CDR3: TGCGCCAGCAGCCAAGAACTGGTCCTGATCCCGGGGTCACCCCTCCACTTT. This gives the protein CASSQELVLIPGSPLHF.

This sequence joins TRBV3-1 (or the pseudogene TRBV3-2) and TRBJ1-2; perhaps TRBD1 as D (5 bases). Trimming left V 1 base short and J 0 bases short, with 15 bases between. The length of the CDR3 is 17 residues. The germline gives CDR1 LGHDT, CDR2 YNNKEL (reference sequence). The CDR3 DNA sequence: TGTGCCAGCAGCCAAGGGCAGGGTCAAAGAGCTAACTATGGCTACACCTTC. Residues: CASSQGQGQRANYGYTF.

The V gene is TRBV28, the J gene TRBJ2-3; no clear D. V was pared by 6 bases and J by 4 bases, with 17 bases between. The CDR3 is 15 residues long. Germline V gene sequence: CDR1 MDHEN, CDR2 SYDVKM. The CDR3 here is CASSSTETQADTQYF. The DNA of the CDR3 is TGTGCCAGCAGCTCAACAGAAACCCAGGCAGATACGCAGTATTTT.

This rearrangement joins TRBV5-1 to TRBJ2-5; possibly TRBD2 for D (7 bases). Germline V gene sequence: CDR1 SGHRS, CDR2 YFSETQ. This CDR3 has 14 amino acids. V lost 5 bases and J lost 4, with 15 bases in between. Here the CDR3 reads CASSNSGGGETQYF. DNA for the CDR3: TGCGCCAGCAGTAACTCGGGGGGCGGAGAGACCCAGTACTTC.

This chain connects TRBV5-8 to TRBJ2-1, with 10 bases matching TRBD1. From germline, CDR1 is SGHTS and CDR2 YDEGEE. The CDR3 is 15 amino acids. Trimming at V came to 4 bases and at J to 7 bases, leaving 8 bases not matched to a gene. The DNA of the CDR3 is TGTGCCAGCAGCCGCCGGGACAGGGGATGGAATGAGCAGTTCTTC. Protein product: CASSRRDRGWNEQFF. Together with reference TRBV5-8 and TRBJ2-1, the CDR3 gives the full variable domain: EAGVTQSPTHLIKTRGQQATLRCSPISGHTSVYWYQQALGLGLQFLLWYDEGEERNRGNFPPRFSGRQFPNYSSELNVNALELEDSALYLCASSRRDRGWNEQFFGPGTRLTVL.

V is TRBV6-5 and J is TRBJ2-5; TRBD2 aligns across 7 bases. With V trimmed by 2 bases and J by 2 bases, 5 bases remained unmatched. The CDR3 runs 15 residues. Germline V CDR1 and CDR2: MNHEY, SVGAGI. The CDR3 reads CASSYRGTNQETQYF. The CDR3 DNA follows: TGTGCCAGCAGTTACCGCGGGACTAATCAAGAGACCCAGTACTTC.

The V and J genes are TRBV3-1 (or the pseudogene TRBV3-2) and TRBJ1-1, with a weak D call TRBD1 (5 bases). The V end lost 4 bases, the J end lost 6 bases, and 18 bases lay between the germline ends. Per the germline V gene, CDR1 is LGHDT and CDR2 is YNNKEL (reference sequence). The CDR3 loop spans 15 amino acids. The CDR3 DNA sequence: TGTGCCAGCAGCCTAAGAGGGGAGGTAGGCGCTGAAGCTTTCTTT. This sequence encodes CASSLRGEVGAEAFF.

The chain joins TRBV4-3 to TRBJ2-7, with 9 bases matching TRBD1. Losses at the gene ends were 0 bases for V and 7 bases for J; bases not matched to a gene: 13. The germline gives CDR1 LGHNA, CDR2 YSLEER. The CDR3 has 17 residues. The CDR3 protein is CASSQDITGTGKVEQYF. CDR3 nucleotide sequence: TGCGCCAGCAGCCAAGATATAACGGGGACAGGGAAGGTAGAGCAGTACTTC.

The rearrangement uses TRBV7-2 and TRBJ2-3, with TRBD2 matching over 9 bases. The CDR3 length is 16 residues. V was pared by 4 bases and J by 3 bases, with 8 bases of the junction left unmatched. Germline CDR1 and CDR2: SGHTA and FQGNSA. The DNA of the CDR3 is TGTGCCAGCAGCTCCCTGGCGGGGGGGATGACAGATACGCAGTATTTT. The encoded protein is CASSSLAGGMTDTQYF.

V usage is TRBV4-3 and J usage is TRBJ2-3, with D unclear. The germline CDR1 and CDR2 sequences are LGHNA and YSLEER. This CDR3 is built from 16 residues. Trimming pared 4 bases from V and 0 bases from J, leaving 14 bases between. CDR3 sequence (DNA): TGCGCCAGCAGCCGGAGCCCACCTCCTAGCACAGATACGCAGTATTTT. It translates to CASSRSPPPSTDTQYF.

This chain connects TRBV5-4 to TRBJ1-1; D is uncertain. Trimming cost V 0 bases and J 0 bases, with 15 bases left between them. CDR3 length: 17 amino acids. CDR1 is SGHNT and CDR2 is YYREEE in the germline V gene (reference sequence). The CDR3, as DNA: TGTGCCAGCAGCTTGGGTCCCTTTGGAGGGATGAACACTGAAGCTTTCTTT. Translated: CASSLGPFGGMNTEAFF.

This clone has just a few counts. This rearrangement joins TRBV6-1 to TRBJ2-7; 8 nucleotides match TRBD2. Looked up from germline, CDR1 is MNHNS and CDR2 is SASEGT. This CDR3 is 14 amino acids long. Trimming took 2 bases from V and 2 from J; bases not matched to a gene: 2. The CDR3 spells CASSERGGAYEQYF. The CDR3 nucleotides read TGTGCCAGCAGTGAACGGGGGGGAGCCTACGAGCAGTACTTC.

This clone has only one observation. The chain has TRBV4-2 and TRBJ2-3; the D is unclear. Germline loops: CDR1 LGHNA, CDR2 YNFKEQ. V lost 0 bases, J lost 1 base, and 11 bases lay in between. This CDR3 spans 16 amino acids. The CDR3 is CASSQDWSSRTDTQYF. In DNA form, the CDR3 reads TGTGCCAGCAGCCAAGATTGGTCTAGTCGCACAGATACGCAGTATTTT.

The V and J genes are TRBV6-6 and TRBJ2-1, with D perhaps TRBD2 (6 bases). This CDR3 is 14 amino acids long. CDR1 and CDR2 from the germline V gene are MNHNY and SVGAGI (reference sequence). V was cut by 6 bases and J by 4 bases, with 13 bases left in between. In nucleotides, the CDR3 is TGTGCCAGCAGCCCTTGGGCGGGGTACAATGAGCAGTTCTTC. Translation gives CASSPWAGYNEQFF.

The rearrangement links TRBV7-9 to TRBJ2-7; TRBD2 matches 15 bases. The CDR3 is made up of 17 amino acids. Germline values: CDR1 SEHNR, CDR2 FQNEAQ (reference sequence). Trimming took 5 bases from V and 0 from J; bases not matched to a gene: 5. The CDR3 coding sequence is TGTGCCAGCAGCCAGGGACTAGCGGGGGGTAGCTCCTACGAGCAGTACTTC. Its protein product is CASSQGLAGGSSYEQYF.

V gene TRBV6-5 combines with J gene TRBJ1-1, with D perhaps matching TRBD1 (5 bases). Germline assignment: CDR1 MNHEY and CDR2 SVGAGI. This CDR3 comprises 15 residues. The V gene lost 2 bases and the J gene lost 5 bases, with 15 bases spanning the gap. The CDR3 is CASSYAETAPTEAFF. In DNA form, the CDR3 reads TGTGCCAGCAGTTACGCCGAGACAGCGCCGACTGAAGCTTTCTTT.

The chain combines TRBV5-1 with TRBJ1-4; D is uncertain. Germline-derived CDR1 and CDR2 are SGHRS and YFSETQ. The CDR3 contains 15 residues. Deletions cut 0 bases from V and 8 bases from J, with 14 bases between. CDR3 sequence reads: CASSLVGGVGEKLFF. CDR3 DNA: TGCGCCAGCAGCTTGGTAGGAGGTGTAGGCGAAAAACTGTTTTTT.

This chain joins TRBV5-1 and TRBJ2-1, with 11 bases identical to TRBD1. The CDR3 totals 17 residues. V dropped 0 bases and J dropped 5; count of bases not matched to a gene: 7. Germline V lookup: CDR1 SGHRS, CDR2 YFSETQ. CDR3 loop: CASSLAQAGQGDNEQFF. The DNA for the CDR3 is TGCGCCAGCAGCTTGGCCCAGGCGGGACAGGGGGACAATGAGCAGTTCTTC.

The chain joins TRBV6-5 to TRBJ2-7, with TRBD1 as a possible D gene (5 bases). This CDR3 is 15 amino acids long. Trimming stripped 5 bases from V and 2 bases from J, with 16 bases between. Germline-derived CDR1 and CDR2 are MNHEY and SVGAGI. The CDR3 nucleotides are TGTGCCAGCAGTCTAGAAAAAGAGACAGCCTACGAGCAGTACTTC. This gives the protein CASSLEKETAYEQYF.

The chain recombines TRBV5-1 with TRBJ1-5, with D hard to call. The V and J ends lost 1 base and 4 bases respectively, with 9 bases between them. This CDR3 has 14 residues. CDR1 is SGHRS and CDR2 is YFSETQ in the germline V gene. The CDR3 bases are TGCGCCAGCAGCTTGAAAGGAGGAAATCAGCCCCAGCATTTT. Its translation: CASSLKGGNQPQHF.

The chain has TRBV7-3 and TRBJ1-1; D ambiguous. CDR1 and CDR2 (germline): SGHTA, FQGTGA. CDR3 size: 15 residues. V was shortened by 4 bases and J by 0 bases, with 12 bases between the two germline ends. CDR3 sequence (DNA): TGTGCCAGCAGCTCCAGCGGATTCATGAACACTGAAGCTTTCTTT. This encodes CASSSSGFMNTEAFF. Supplemented by reference TRBV7-3 and TRBJ1-1, the full variable domain reads GAGVSQTPSNKVTEKGKYVELRCDPISGHTALYWYRQSLGQGPEFLIYFQGTGAADDSGLPNDRFFAVRPEGSVSTLKIQRTERGDSAVYLCASSSSGFMNTEAFFGQGTRLTVV.

The rearrangement links TRBV18 to TRBJ1-6; 10 bases are a match to TRBD1. The CDR3 has 16 amino acids. Germline V lookup: CDR1 KGHSH, CDR2 LQKENI. J gave up 8 bases and V 3 bases, and 7 bases lay outside the gene matches. The CDR3 DNA reads as TGTGCCAGCTCACCGTCCGGGACAGGGGTGGATTCACCCCTCCACTTT. This encodes CASSPSGTGVDSPLHF.

This chain links TRBV18 with TRBJ1-2; D unclear. The germline V gene has CDR1 KGHSH and CDR2 LQKENI. V lost 0 bases to trimming and J lost 7 bases, with 9 bases between them. This CDR3 has 13 amino acids. In DNA form, the CDR3 reads TGTGCCAGCTCACCACCCCGACCGGGTGGCTACACCTTC. Translated, it gives CASSPPRPGGYTF.

CDR3 in DNA: TGTGCCAGCAGTTTCCTCCCGTCCCACACCTTC. Translating gives CASSFLPSHTF. The chain recombines TRBV6-6 with TRBJ1-2, with D unclear. Germline CDR1 MNHNY, CDR2 SVGAGI (reference sequence). CDR3 length equals 11 residues. V lost 4 bases to trimming and J lost 12 bases, with 12 bases between them.

The chain recombines TRBV6-1 with TRBJ1-5; D is unresolved. This CDR3 region has 15 residues. Germline V gives CDR1 MNHNS, CDR2 SASEGT. Trimming took 0 bases from V and 2 from J, leaving 8 bases between them. CDR3 region: CASSEAGRGNQPQHF. CDR3 coding DNA: TGTGCCAGCAGTGAAGCCGGGAGAGGCAATCAGCCCCAGCATTTT.

The chain combines TRBV19 with TRBJ1-5; a weak D match, TRBD1 (6 bases). The CDR3 runs 19 residues. Germline-derived CDR1 and CDR2 are LNHDA and SQIVND (reference sequence). V lost 3 bases to trimming and J lost 0 bases, with 21 bases between them. The CDR3 region has the DNA TGTGCCAGTAGTATGCCCTCAGGGACACTAAGAAATAGCAATCAGCCCCAGCATTTT. This sequence encodes CASSMPSGTLRNSNQPQHF.